The present T cell receptor beta chain was sequenced within a study of response to subunit inactivated influenza vaccine. Germline-derived CDR1 and CDR2 are LGHNA and YSLEER. The CDR3 is 12 residues long. With 4 bases clipped from V and 5 bases from J, the junction kept 1 base outside the gene matches. This clonotype has more than one count but fewer than ten. MiXCR, run by TCRdb on the RT-PCR reads, gives a single entry per CDR3 protein. This sample has more than 450,000 distinct CDR3 sequences, with around 10% found just once. The sample was also linked to a second study, of T cells expressing NK-cell markers. Turning to that study: In generating TCR beta cDNA, 5'RACE template switching with UMIs was used. Underlying the TCR beta repertoires were sorted CD3+CD56+NKG2C+, CD3+CD56+NKG2C- and CD3+CD56-NKG2C+ T cells. Sequencing covered eight donors, seven HCMV-seropositive and one seronegative. In a group of several donors, dominant NKG2C+ clonotypes represented about 1.0-7.5% of CD8+ T cells. These clonotypes additionally ranked first within the CD3+CD56-NKG2C+ fraction of a handful of donors.

The rearrangement uses TRBV4-3 and TRBJ2-5; 7 bases line up with TRBD1. The sequence was collected from a man over 45 who received an inactivated influenza vaccine. The material was PBMCs from blood, obtained on the day of vaccination. CDR3 nucleotide sequence: TGCGCCAGCAGCCGACAGGGTGAGACCCAGTACTTC. It translates to CASSRQGETQYF.